Below are 10 T cell receptor beta chains sequenced from a single sample in a study of blood T cells in healthy people across ages. A second PCR, run for about 6 to 12 cycles, used a sample-barcoded 5' primer plus a J-beta primer mix. TCRdb re-called the 5' RACE reads through MiXCR, storing one row per CDR3 protein. The table records more than 650,000 distinct CDR3 sequences, less than 70% of them present only once. Sequenced input: blood. These receptors were taken from a man at least 80 years old in good health.

The table lists this clonotype with many counts. This chain links TRBV20-1 with TRBJ2-7, with TRBD1 identical over 7 bases. The length of the CDR3 is 13 residues. CDR1 and CDR2 (germline): DFQATT, SNEGSKA (reference sequence). V was clipped by 5 bases and J by 3 bases; unmatched bases: 7. The CDR3 DNA reads TGCAGTGCTTGGGACAGTGCGCACTACGAGCAGTACTTC. Amino acid sequence: CSAWDSAHYEQYF.

The V call is TRBV12-3 or TRBV12-4, the J call TRBJ2-6; TRBD1 agrees at 9 bases. V lost 5 bases to trimming and J lost 0 bases; unmatched junction nucleotides: 5. CDR3 size: 17 residues. CDR3 coding DNA: TGTGCCAGCAGTCGGGGACAGGGAGGCTCTGGGGCCAACGTCCTGACTTTC. It translates to CASSRGQGGSGANVLTF.

This clonotype was detected many times. The chain has TRBV5-1 and TRBJ1-2; D call uncertain. Deletions cut 4 bases from V and 4 bases from J, with 17 bases between. Per germline, CDR1 SGHRS and CDR2 YFSETQ. The length of the CDR3 is 15 residues. The CDR3 DNA reads TGCGCCAGCAGCCCAAAGACAAGGGTCCTCTATGGCTACACCTTC. Amino acids: CASSPKTRVLYGYTF.

The rearrangement joins TRBV28 to TRBJ1-2; D is unclear. There are 12 residues in the CDR3. V dropped 2 bases and J dropped 4 bases, with 5 bases sitting between them. Per the germline V gene, CDR1 is MDHEN and CDR2 is SYDVKM. CDR3 sequence: CASSLPPYGYTF. The CDR3 DNA reads TGTGCCAGCAGTTTACCGCCCTATGGCTACACCTTC.

The genes are TRBV24-1 and TRBJ2-7; 7 positions match TRBD1. The ends lost 3 bases at V and 2 bases at J; junction bases unmatched: 6. This CDR3 contains 15 residues. Germline V gene data show CDR1 as KGHDR and CDR2 as SFDVKD. CDR3 sequence: CATSDGATGTYEQYF. DNA for the CDR3: TGTGCCACCAGTGATGGGGCGACAGGGACCTACGAGCAGTACTTC.

The rearrangement uses TRBV29-1 and TRBJ2-1; 9 bases are shared with TRBD2. The trim removed 3 bases at V and 3 bases at J, leaving 3 bases unmatched. This CDR3 is built from 14 residues. Germline-derived CDR1 and CDR2 are SQVTM and ANQGSEA. CDR3 in DNA: TGCAGCGTTGAGGCTAGCGGGATCTACAATGAGCAGTTCTTC. This codes for CSVEASGIYNEQFF.

The chain employs TRBV3-1 and TRBJ2-5; D not certain. The V end was cut by 4 bases, the J end by 2 bases, with 14 bases between. This CDR3 contains 15 residues. Germline V gives CDR1 LGHDT, CDR2 YNNKEL (reference sequence). The CDR3 spells CASSRIHSEQETQYF. CDR3 coding DNA: TGTGCCAGCAGCCGGATCCACAGCGAACAAGAGACCCAGTACTTC.

This clonotype turned up a few times. The chain recombines TRBV5-1 with TRBJ2-4; D is undetermined. Germline V gene data show CDR1 as SGHRS and CDR2 as YFSETQ. Trimming took off 1 base at V and 5 bases at J, with 16 bases between the two ends. The CDR3 totals 16 residues. The CDR3 DNA sequence: TGCGCCAGCAGCTTGTATGCAGGAGTGGGCCAAAACATTCAGTACTTC. Its translation is CASSLYAGVGQNIQYF.

There are a few counts of this clonotype. The chain combines TRBV25-1 with TRBJ2-5, with D possibly TRBD2 on 5 matching bases. CDR1 is MGHDK, CDR2 SYGVNS, per germline. The ends were cut back, 2 bases at V and 7 bases at J, with 14 bases in the middle. CDR3 size: 14 residues. In DNA form, the CDR3 reads TGTGCCAGCAGTGAAAGTAGGATCCGGGGGACCCAGTACTTC. Protein product: CASSESRIRGTQYF.

V usage is TRBV7-9 and J usage is TRBJ2-1; D perhaps matches TRBD1 (5 bases). The J call is doubtful: the DNA matches TRBJ2-7 better. In germline, CDR1 is SEHNR, CDR2 FQNEAQ (reference sequence). This CDR3 has 15 amino acids. CDR3 coding DNA: TGTGCCAGCAGCTTTGTTATCGGCGCAGGGAATGAGCAGTACTTC. It is translated as CASSFVIGAGNEQYF.